This T cell receptor (beta chain) was captured in a study of T cell clonotyping in hematopoietic cell transplantation. Findings of the study overall: Graft donor and pretransplant recipient Inverse Simpson Index values predicted broader posttransplant TCR diversity. After transplant, recipient diversity fell while pathologically expanded clonotypes grew through day 180.

A note on this clone: Its target is not known.

Sequenced by immunoSEQ multiplex PCR; TCRdb stores in-frame clones only, minus some. Of tens of thousands of clones in the sample, about 95% are singletons; the top ten hold 0.85% to 0.9%. The CDR3 runs 15 residues. Looked up from germline, CDR1 is SGHRS and CDR2 is YFSETQ. Between the trimmed V and J ends, which lost 1 base and 4 bases, there was a span of 11 bases. The clonotype originates from a woman aged 50 to 65 in good health. Some clones in this sample may be carry-over from other donors' samples. The chain couples TRBV5-1 to TRBJ2-2; D uncertain. Sequenced: peripheral blood mononuclear cells. CDR3 amino acids: CASSLYDSSTGELFF. CDR3 nucleotides: TGCGCCAGCAGCTTGTACGATAGCAGCACCGGGGAGCTGTTTTTT.